This entry describes one TCR beta chain. What it binds is not known. These data are taken from a study of monozygotic twins with inflammatory bowel disease. Regarding the study as a whole: Findings did not support one strong IBD-associated signal or clonotype.

TCRdb re-called the 5' RACE reads and catalogs CDR3 proteins one per entry, DNA excluded. Its clone listing holds some 100,000 distinct CDR3 sequences. This TCR was recovered from a human donor with ulcerative colitis or Crohn's disease, or a healthy co-twin of an affected twin (not recorded which). Sequencing was carried out using blood.

The CDR3 spells CASSQGQVLNTEAFF. V is TRBV3-1 and J is TRBJ1-1; TCRdb designates TRBD1, a call that cannot be tested without DNA. Looked up from germline, CDR1 is LGHDT and CDR2 is YNNKEL (reference sequence). The CDR3 is 15 residues long.